A selection of T cell receptor beta chains follows, all from one sample in a study of OX40 agonist ivuxolimab in advanced cancers. Method: immunoSEQ multiplex PCR; TCRdb's copy keeps in-frame clones and lacks some. The table includes approximately 82,000 clones, 94% detected once. Specimen: CD4+ or CD8+ T cells sorted from blood, collected in a trial of the OX40 agonist ivuxolimab. The receptors come from an adult with an advanced solid tumor such as melanoma, head and neck, liver or kidney cancer. Both conserved end residues are part of each CDR3. The D gene is left open where the match is weak. Clone size is stated in some rows and not others, as once, few, many or a class when expanded.

TRBJ1-6 - 15 TRBV13 - TGTGCCAGCAGCTTCGCCGTGACAGGAAATTCACCCCTCCACTTT CASSFAVTGNSPLHF
TRBJ1-1 - 15 TRBV19 TRBD1 TGTGCCAGTAGTATCAGGACAGGCTTGAACACTGAAGCTTTCTTT CASSIRTGLNTEAFF
TRBJ1-1 - 14 TRBV4-3 - TGCGCCAGTCAAATAACCCGTGGGGGGACTGAAGCTTTCTTT CASQITRGGTEAFF
TRBJ2-1 - 14 TRBV2 TRBD1 TGTGCCAGCAGTGTAGGGACAGGCTACAATGAGCAGTTCTTC CASSVGTGYNEQFF
TRBJ1-5 - 12 TRBV29-1 TRBD1 TGCAGCGTTGGGCAGGGGGATCAGCCCCAGCATTTT CSVGQGDQPQHF
TRBJ2-2 - 14 TRBV6-6 TRBD1 TGTGCCAGCAGCGGACAGGGACTCGCCGGGGAGCTGTTTTTT CASSGQGLAGELFF
TRBJ2-3 - 17 TRBV5-1 TRBD2 TGCGCCAGCAGCTTGGGGCGACTAGCGGGAGGCACAGATACGCAGTATTTT CASSLGRLAGGTDTQYF
TRBJ1-5 - 14 TRBV6-5 - TGTGCCAGCAGTGCCGGACCCGTCAATCAGCCCCAGCATTTT CASSAGPVNQPQHF
TRBJ2-7 few 15 TRBV4-2 TRBD2 TGTGCCAGCAGCCTCGGGGCTAGCGGGGGAAACGAGCAGTACTTC CASSLGASGGNEQYF
TRBJ2-1 - 15 TRBV27 TRBD1 TGTGCCAGCACCTACGGGACAGGCCTATACAATGAGCAGTTCTTC CASTYGTGLYNEQFF
TRBJ1-5 once 15 TRBV4-3 - TGCGCCAGCAGCCAAGACCGGTGGGGCAATCAGCCCCAGCATTTT CASSQDRWGNQPQHF
TRBJ2-3 - 17 TRBV9 - TGTGCCAGCAGCGTGGCCGGTTCGGAGCGCCTAGGGGATACGCAGTATTTT CASSVAGSERLGDTQYF
TRBJ2-1 - 13 TRBV5-6 - TGTGCCAGCAGCTTGCAGGGGATCGATGAGCAGTTCTTC CASSLQGIDEQFF
TRBJ2-3 - 15 TRBV5-5 - TGTGCCAGCAGCTTGGTCGAGGCTTACACAGATACGCAGTATTTT CASSLVEAYTDTQYF
TRBJ2-3 - 17 TRBV9 - TGTGCCAGCAGCGTAGGAGGTTCGGGGATCTCCACAGATACGCAGTATTTT CASSVGGSGISTDTQYF
TRBJ2-7 - 13 TRBV13 - TGTGCCAGCAGCTCCGGACGGTCCGTCGAGCAGTACTTC CASSSGRSVEQYF
TRBJ2-7 - 14 TRBV9 TRBD2 TGTGCCAGCAGCGTAGCGGGAGGGGCCCACGAGCAGTACTTC CASSVAGGAHEQYF
TRBJ1-2 - 17 TRBV5-1 TRBD1 TGCGCCAGCAGCTTGGCCGGGTTAGGGGGCGCGAGAGGTGGCTACACCTTC CASSLAGLGGARGGYTF
TRBJ2-7 - 16 TRBV4-2 TRBD2 TGTGCCAGCAGCCAAGAGCTAGCGGGGGGTATCTACGAGCAGTACTTC CASSQELAGGIYEQYF
TRBJ2-2 - 16 TRBV11-2 - TGTGCCAGCAGCTTAGAGGCGGAGCCGAACACCGGGGAGCTGTTTTTT CASSLEAEPNTGELFF
TRBJ2-3 once 16 TRBV7-6 TRBD1 TGTGCCAGCAGCTTAGCGGCGGGACAGGGGCCAGATACGCAGTATTTT CASSLAAGQGPDTQYF
TRBJ2-5 - 17 TRBV7-9 - TGTGCCAGCAGCCTGGGGGGGGGCGGGGGAATTCAAGAGACCCAGTACTTC CASSLGGGGGIQETQYF
TRBJ1-1 - 15 TRBV19 TRBD1 TGTGCCAGTAGTGCCGGGACAGGACTGAACACTGAAGCTTTCTTT CASSAGTGLNTEAFF
TRBJ2-7 - 15 TRBV5-5 - TGTGCCAGCAGCCTAGACAGTACAATCCCCTACGAGCAGTACTTC CASSLDSTIPYEQYF
TRBJ2-7 once 12 TRBV28 TRBD2 TGTGCCAGCAGTCCCCCCGGACTAGCGGATTACTTC CASSPPGLADYF
TRBJ2-7 - 13 TRBV10-1 TRBD2 TGCGCCAGGGGGACTAGAATCTCCTACGAGCAGTACTTC CARGTRISYEQYF
TRBJ2-1 - 13 TRBV6-5 - TGTGCCAGCAGTTACCTCGCTTCCAATGAGCAGTTCTTC CASSYLASNEQFF
TRBJ2-7 - 15 TRBV5-1 - TGCGCCAGCAGCTTAGAGACGGGGCGCTCCTACGAGCAGTACTTC CASSLETGRSYEQYF
TRBJ2-7 - 15 TRBV4-1 - TGCGCCAGCAGCCAAGGTCTGGGACAAAACTACGAGCAGTACTTC CASSQGLGQNYEQYF
TRBJ1-1 - 11 TRBV7-9 - TGTGCCAGCAGCGTGGACAGTGAAGCTTTCTTT CASSVDSEAFF
TRBJ2-3 - 15 TRBV27 - TGTGCCAGCAGTTTTTCTGAAACCCGCACAGATACGCAGTATTTT CASSFSETRTDTQYF
TRBJ2-1 - 19 TRBV9 TRBD2 TGTGCCAGCAGCGTAGGTACTAGCGGGGATCTGACCTCCTACAATGAGCAGTTCTTC CASSVGTSGDLTSYNEQFF
TRBJ2-1 - 13 TRBV7-2 - TGTGCCAGCAGCTGGGCCCAAAACAATGAGCAGTTCTTC CASSWAQNNEQFF
TRBJ2-1 - 14 TRBV6-1 - TGTGCCAGCATGAGGGGCAGGCAGTACAATGAGCAGTTCTTC CASMRGRQYNEQFF
TRBJ2-2 - 13 TRBV9 - TGTGCCAGCAGCGCCCCCTTGAACGGGGAGCTGTTTTTT CASSAPLNGELFF
TRBJ1-1 - 14 TRBV19 - TGTGCCAGTAGCCTCGGTGTAAGCGGGACTGAAGCTTTCTTT CASSLGVSGTEAFF
TRBJ2-2 - 13 TRBV5-4 - TGTGCCAGCAGCTTGGCAGGGAACGGGGAGCTGTTTTTT CASSLAGNGELFF
TRBJ2-5 - 15 TRBV29-1 TRBD2 TGCAGCGTTGCCGGGACTAGTTTTAACCAAGAGACCCAGTACTTC CSVAGTSFNQETQYF
TRBJ2-7 - 13 TRBV27 - TGTGCCAGCAGTTTATTAACCAGCTACGAGCAGTACTTC CASSLLTSYEQYF
TRBJ2-3 - 15 TRBV11-2 TRBD2 TGTGCCAGCAGCTCCCGGGAGGAGGTGGTGGATACGCAGTATTTT CASSSREEVVDTQYF
TRBJ2-5 - 16 TRBV9 - TGTGCCAGCAGCGTAGTGGGTATAAGGGAACGCGAGACCCAGTACTTC CASSVVGIRERETQYF
TRBJ1-1 - 12 TRBV30 - TGTGCCTGGAGTGTCCGGGGGAATAAAGCTTTCTTT CAWSVRGNKAFF
TRBJ1-2 - 13 TRBV9 TRBD1 TGTGCCAGCAGCCCGGGACAGGGGTCCCGCTACACCTTC CASSPGQGSRYTF
TRBJ2-5 - 13 TRBV12-5 - TGTGCTAGTGGTTTGGAGGGACGCGGGACCCAGTACTTC CASGLEGRGTQYF
TRBJ2-5 - 15 TRBV4-1 - TGCGCCAGCAGCCAATTGGTCTCCCCCCCAGAGACCCAGTACTTC CASSQLVSPPETQYF